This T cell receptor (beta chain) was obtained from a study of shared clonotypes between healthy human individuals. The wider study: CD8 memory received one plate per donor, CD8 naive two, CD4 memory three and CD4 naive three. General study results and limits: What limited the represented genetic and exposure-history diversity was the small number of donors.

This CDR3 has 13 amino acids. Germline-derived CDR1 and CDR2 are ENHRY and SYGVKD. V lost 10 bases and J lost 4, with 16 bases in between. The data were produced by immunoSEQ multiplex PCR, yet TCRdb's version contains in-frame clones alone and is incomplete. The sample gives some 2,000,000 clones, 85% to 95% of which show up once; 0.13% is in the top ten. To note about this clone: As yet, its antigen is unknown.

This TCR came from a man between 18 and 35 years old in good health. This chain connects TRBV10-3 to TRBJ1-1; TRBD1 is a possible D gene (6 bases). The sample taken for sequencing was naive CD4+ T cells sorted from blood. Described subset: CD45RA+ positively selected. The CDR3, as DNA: TGTGCCACCTCGAGTGGGGGCGTCACTGAAGCTTTCTTT. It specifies CATSSGGVTEAFF.